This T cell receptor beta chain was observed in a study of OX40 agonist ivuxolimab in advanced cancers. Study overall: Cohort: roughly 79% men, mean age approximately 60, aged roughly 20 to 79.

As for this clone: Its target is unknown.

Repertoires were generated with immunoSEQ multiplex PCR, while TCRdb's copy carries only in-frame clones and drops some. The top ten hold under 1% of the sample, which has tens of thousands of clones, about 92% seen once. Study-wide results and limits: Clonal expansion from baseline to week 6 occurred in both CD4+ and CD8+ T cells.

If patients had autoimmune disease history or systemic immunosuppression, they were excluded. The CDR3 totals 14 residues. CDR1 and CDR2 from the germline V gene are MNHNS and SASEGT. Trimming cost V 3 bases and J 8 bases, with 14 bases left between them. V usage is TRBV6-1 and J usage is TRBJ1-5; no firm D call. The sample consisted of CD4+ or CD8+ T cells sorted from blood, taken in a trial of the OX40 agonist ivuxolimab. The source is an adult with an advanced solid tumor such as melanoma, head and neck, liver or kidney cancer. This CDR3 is CASSDAGILKPQHF. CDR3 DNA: TGTGCCAGCAGTGACGCGGGGATCCTAAAGCCCCAGCATTTT.